Presented here are 12 T cell receptor beta chains from one specimen sequenced in a study of blood T cells in healthy people across ages. Primed by a sample-barcoded 5' primer and a J-beta primer mix, a second PCR proceeded for roughly 6 to 12 cycles. A single record per CDR3 protein comes from TCRdb applying MiXCR to the 5' RACE reads. The top ten hold approximately 4% of the sample, which has around 1,600,000 distinct CDR3 sequences, about 45% seen once. The sequenced sample was blood. The source of these receptors is a woman between 18 and 29 years old in good health.

The chain links TRBV9 to TRBJ2-7; no clear D. The CDR3 is 17 amino acids. Deletions cut 4 bases from V and 3 bases from J, with 23 bases between. CDR1 SGDLS and CDR2 YYNGEE come from the germline V gene. The CDR3 here is CASSLTSGGDPHYEQYF. CDR3 DNA sequence: TGTGCCAGCAGCCTTACAAGTGGCGGAGATCCTCACTACGAGCAGTACTTC.

This clonotype appeared a few times. The chain has TRBV5-1 and TRBJ1-1, with unresolved D. The CDR3 consists of 13 residues. CDR1 and CDR2 from the germline V gene are SGHRS and YFSETQ. V was shortened by 4 bases and J by 5 bases, with 12 bases between the two germline ends. CDR3 nucleotide sequence: TGCGCCAGCAGCCGACGAGTTGGGACTGAAGCTTTCTTT. Its translation is CASSRRVGTEAFF.

Comment on this clonotype: Since a much larger clone is just one base distant, this may be a read error. The chain links TRBV29-1 to TRBJ2-1, with D perhaps matching TRBD1 or TRBD2 (5 bases each). Trimming pared 3 bases from V and 2 bases from J, leaving 14 bases between. In germline, CDR1 is SQVTM, CDR2 ANQGSEA. The CDR3 extends over 15 amino acids. The CDR3 spells CSVEGVTYTYNEQFF. DNA of the CDR3: TGCAGCGTTGAGGGGGTGACATATACCTACAATGAGCAGTTCTTC.

V is TRBV15 and J is TRBJ2-3; D is uncertain. This CDR3 region has 16 residues. Germline CDR1 reads LNHNV; CDR2 reads YYDKDF (reference sequence). Trimming stripped 1 base from V and 2 bases from J, with 13 bases between. The CDR3 loop is CATSRGDGRFTDTQYF. As DNA, the CDR3 is TGTGCCACCAGCAGAGGAGATGGCAGATTCACAGATACGCAGTATTTT. Based on the CDR3 plus reference TRBV15 and TRBJ2-3, the full variable domain is DAMVIQNPRYQVTQFGKPVTLSCSQTLNHNVMYWYQQKSSQAPKLLFHYYDKDFNNEADTPDNFQSRRPNTSFCFLDIRSPGLGDTAMYLCATSRGDGRFTDTQYFGPGTRLTVL.

The chain employs TRBV28 and TRBJ2-7; D is uncertain. CDR1 is MDHEN and CDR2 is SYDVKM in the germline V gene. Between the trimmed V and J ends, which lost 3 bases and 6 bases, there was a span of 9 bases. This CDR3 is 12 amino acids long. Here the CDR3 DNA reads TGTGCCAGCAGTTTGCGAGGTTGCGAGCAGTACTTC. This encodes CASSLRGCEQYF.

J is TRBJ2-5 and V is TRBV11-2, with 9 positions matching TRBD2. This CDR3 spans 16 amino acids. CDR1 is SGHAT and CDR2 is FQNNGV in the germline V gene. Trimming removed 5 bases from V and 0 bases from J; junction bases left unmatched: 7. In DNA form, the CDR3 reads TGTGCCAGCAGCCCGGAGCTAGCGGGGTACCAAGAGACCCAGTACTTC. It yields the protein CASSPELAGYQETQYF.

This clonotype has more than one count but fewer than ten. This chain joins TRBV6-1 and TRBJ1-1, with D maybe TRBD1 (6 bases). The CDR3 consists of 16 residues. The V end was cut by 8 bases, the J end by 7 bases, with 26 bases between. Germline assignment: CDR1 MNHNS and CDR2 SASEGT. The CDR3 region has the DNA TGTGCCAGCTTGCTGGGGGCGACCATGCGTAGGGGTGAAGCTTTCTTT. Translated: CASLLGATMRRGEAFF.

This clonotype has more than one count but fewer than ten. This sequence joins TRBV4-3 and TRBJ2-4; TRBD2 agrees at 9 bases. The J call may be faulty, since TRBJ2-7 better matches the DNA end. The CDR3 sequence is 15 residues long. Germline V gene sequence: CDR1 LGHNA, CDR2 YSLEER. The chain's CDR3 is CASSQDRIAGAEQYF. CDR3 bases: TGCGCCAGCAGCCAAGATCGAATAGCGGGAGCCGAGCAGTACTTC.

Only a few counts were recorded for this clonotype. The V call is TRBV28, the J call TRBJ2-7; a weak D match, TRBD1 (5 bases). CDR1 is MDHEN and CDR2 is SYDVKM in the germline V gene. The length of the CDR3 is 14 residues. Deletions cut 5 bases from V and 2 bases from J, with 13 bases between. In nucleotides, the CDR3 is TGTGCCAGCAGTACCCCTGGACAACCCTACGAGCAGTACTTC. It specifies CASSTPGQPYEQYF.

This clonotype occurred a few times. V and J are TRBV7-2 and TRBJ2-1, with 9 bases lining up with TRBD1. Germline V lookup: CDR1 SGHTA, CDR2 FQGNSA. V lost 5 bases and J lost 8; bases outside the gene matches: 13. CDR3 length: 16 residues. The chain's CDR3 is CASSLDRGRFYYEQFF. The CDR3 coding sequence is TGTGCCAGCAGCCTGGACAGGGGCCGTTTTTATTATGAGCAGTTCTTC. The full variable domain, rest sourced from reference TRBV7-2 and TRBJ2-1, is GAGVSQSPSNKVTEKGKDVELRCDPISGHTALYWYRQSLGQGLEFLIYFQGNSAPDKSGLPSDRFSAERTGGSVSTLTIQRTQQEDSAVYLCASSLDRGRFYYEQFFGPGTRLTVL.

The chain has TRBV7-2 and TRBJ2-7, with 10 bases identical to TRBD2. The CDR3 loop spans 17 amino acids. Germline lookup yields CDR1 SGHTA and CDR2 FQGNSA. V shed 2 bases and J 3 bases; nucleotides not matched to a gene: 10. CDR3 amino acids: CASSLTALAGAFYEQYF. The CDR3 region has the DNA TGTGCCAGCAGCTTAACGGCGCTAGCGGGAGCGTTCTACGAGCAGTACTTC.

The chain has TRBV20-1 and TRBJ2-7, with 7 bases identical to TRBD1. Looked up from germline, CDR1 is DFQATT and CDR2 is SNEGSKA (reference sequence). This CDR3 has 14 amino acids. Trimming cost V 0 bases and J 5 bases; bases outside gene matches: 7. The CDR3 spells CSARDGQGVHEQYF. CDR3 DNA sequence: TGCAGTGCTAGAGATGGTCAGGGGGTCCACGAGCAGTACTTC.